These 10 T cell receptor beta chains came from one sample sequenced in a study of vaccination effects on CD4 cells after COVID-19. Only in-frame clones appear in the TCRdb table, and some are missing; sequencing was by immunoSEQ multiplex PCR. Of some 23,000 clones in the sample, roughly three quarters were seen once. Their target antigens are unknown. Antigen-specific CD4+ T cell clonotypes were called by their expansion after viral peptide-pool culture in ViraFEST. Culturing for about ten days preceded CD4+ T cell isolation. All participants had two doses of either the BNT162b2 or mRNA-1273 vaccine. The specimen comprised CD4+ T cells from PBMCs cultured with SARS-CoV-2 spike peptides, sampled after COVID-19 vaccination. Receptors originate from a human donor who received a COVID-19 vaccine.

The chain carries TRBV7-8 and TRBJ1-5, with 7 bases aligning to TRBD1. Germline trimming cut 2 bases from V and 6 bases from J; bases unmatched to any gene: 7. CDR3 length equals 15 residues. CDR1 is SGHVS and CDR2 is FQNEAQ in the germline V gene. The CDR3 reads CASSLFRQGGQPQHF. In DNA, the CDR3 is TGTGCCAGCAGCTTATTCCGACAGGGCGGTCAGCCCCAGCATTTT.

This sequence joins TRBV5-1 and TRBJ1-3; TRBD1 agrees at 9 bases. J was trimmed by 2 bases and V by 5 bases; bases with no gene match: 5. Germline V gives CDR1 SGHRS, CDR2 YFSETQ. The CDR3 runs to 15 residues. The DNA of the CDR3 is TGCGCCAGCAGTCGTACAGGGGGCGCTGGAAACACCATATATTTT. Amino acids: CASSRTGGAGNTIYF.

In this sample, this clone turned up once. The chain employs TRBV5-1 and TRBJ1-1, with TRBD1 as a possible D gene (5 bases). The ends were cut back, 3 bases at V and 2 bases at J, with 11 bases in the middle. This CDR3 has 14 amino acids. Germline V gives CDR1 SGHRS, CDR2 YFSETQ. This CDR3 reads CASSSYTGNTEAFF. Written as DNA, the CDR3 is TGCGCCAGCAGCTCATATACAGGAAACACTGAAGCTTTCTTT.

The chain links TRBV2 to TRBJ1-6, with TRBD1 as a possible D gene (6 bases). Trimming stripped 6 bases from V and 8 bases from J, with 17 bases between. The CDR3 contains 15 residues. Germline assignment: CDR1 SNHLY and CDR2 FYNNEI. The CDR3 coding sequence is TGTGCCAGCAGAGGGAGAACAGGGACCGATTCACCCCTCCACTTT. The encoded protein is CASRGRTGTDSPLHF. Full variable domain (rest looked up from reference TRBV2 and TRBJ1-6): EPEVTQTPSHQVTQMGQEVILRCVPISNHLYFYWYRQILGQKVEFLVSFYNNEISEKSEIFDDQFSVERPDGSNFTLKIRSTKLEDSAMYFCASRGRTGTDSPLHFGNGTRLTVT.

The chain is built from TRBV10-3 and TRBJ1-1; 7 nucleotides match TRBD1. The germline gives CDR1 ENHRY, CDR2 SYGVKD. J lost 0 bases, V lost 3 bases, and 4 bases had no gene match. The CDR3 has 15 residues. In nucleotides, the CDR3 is TGTGCCATCAGTGAAGGCAGGGGGATGAACACTGAAGCTTTCTTT. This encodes CAISEGRGMNTEAFF.

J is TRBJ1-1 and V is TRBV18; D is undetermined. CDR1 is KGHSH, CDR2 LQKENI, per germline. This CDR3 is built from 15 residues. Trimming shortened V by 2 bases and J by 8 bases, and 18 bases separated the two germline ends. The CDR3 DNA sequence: TGTGCCAGCTCACCAATCGTTGAGGCCGCGGAAGAAGCTTTCTTT. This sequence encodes CASSPIVEAAEEAFF.

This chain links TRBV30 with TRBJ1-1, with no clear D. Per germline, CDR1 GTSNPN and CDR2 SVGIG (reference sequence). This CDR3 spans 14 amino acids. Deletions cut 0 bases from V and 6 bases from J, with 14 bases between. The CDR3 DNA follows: TGTGCCTGGAGTGTAAGAGCCGTTAGCGCTGAAGCTTTCTTT. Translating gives CAWSVRAVSAEAFF. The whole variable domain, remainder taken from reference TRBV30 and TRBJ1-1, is SQTIHQWPATLVQPVGSPLSLECTVEGTSNPNLYWYRQAAGRGLQLLFYSVGIGQISSEVPQNLSASRPQDRQFILSSKKLLLSDSGFYLCAWSVRAVSAEAFFGQGTRLTVV.

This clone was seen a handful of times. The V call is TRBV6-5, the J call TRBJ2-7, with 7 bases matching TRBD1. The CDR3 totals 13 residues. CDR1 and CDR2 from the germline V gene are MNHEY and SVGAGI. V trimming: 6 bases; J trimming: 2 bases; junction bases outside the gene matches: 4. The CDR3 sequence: CASRPTGAYEQYF. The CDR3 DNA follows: TGTGCCAGCAGGCCCACAGGGGCCTACGAGCAGTACTTC.

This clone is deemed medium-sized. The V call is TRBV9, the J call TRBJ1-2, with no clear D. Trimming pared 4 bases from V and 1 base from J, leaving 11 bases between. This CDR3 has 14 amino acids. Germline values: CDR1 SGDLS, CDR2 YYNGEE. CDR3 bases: TGTGCCAGCAGCACCCGTGAGGGTAACTATGGCTACACCTTC. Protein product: CASSTREGNYGYTF. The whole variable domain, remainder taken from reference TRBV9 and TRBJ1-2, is DSGVTQTPKHLITATGQRVTLRCSPRSGDLSVYWYQQSLDQGLQFLIQYYNGEERAKGNILERFSAQQFPDLHSELNLSSLELGDSALYFCASSTREGNYGYTFGSGTRLTVV.

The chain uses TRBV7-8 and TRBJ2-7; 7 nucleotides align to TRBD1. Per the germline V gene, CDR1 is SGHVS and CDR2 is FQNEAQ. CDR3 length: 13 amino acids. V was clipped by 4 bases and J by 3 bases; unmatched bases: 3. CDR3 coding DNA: TGTGCCAGCAGCTACCGGGACAGCTACGAGCAGTACTTC. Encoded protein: CASSYRDSYEQYF.